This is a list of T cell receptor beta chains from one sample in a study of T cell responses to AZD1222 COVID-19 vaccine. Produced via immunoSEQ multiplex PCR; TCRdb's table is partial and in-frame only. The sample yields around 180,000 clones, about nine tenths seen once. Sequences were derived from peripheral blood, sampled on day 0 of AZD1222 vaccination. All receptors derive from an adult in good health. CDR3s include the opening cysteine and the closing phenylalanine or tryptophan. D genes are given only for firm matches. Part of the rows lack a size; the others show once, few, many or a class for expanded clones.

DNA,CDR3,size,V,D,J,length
TGTGCCAGCAGCCAAGATCAAGTTTACGGGAGTACAGGGGACCGCACAGATACGCAGTATTTT,CASSQDQVYGSTGDRTDTQYF,.,TRBV14,.,TRBJ2-3,21
TGCAGCCCAACAGGGGTCGGCGAGACCCAGTACTTC,CSPTGVGETQYF,.,TRBV29-1,TRBD1,TRBJ2-5,12
TGTGCCAGCAGTGAATATTGGGCCTCGAACACCGGGGAGCTGTTTTTT,CASSEYWASNTGELFF,.,TRBV6-1,.,TRBJ2-2,16
TGTGCCAGCAGCCAATCCGTGGAGACCCAGTACTTC,CASSQSVETQYF,once,TRBV16,.,TRBJ2-5,12
TGTGCCAGCAGCCAAAGAGGCTCACCCCTCCACTTT,CASSQRGSPLHF,.,TRBV3-1/TRBV3-2,.,TRBJ1-6,12
TGTGCCAGCAGCTTAGTCACAGGAAGCAATCAGCCCCAGCATTTT,CASSLVTGSNQPQHF,.,TRBV7-2,.,TRBJ1-5,15
TGTGCCAGTAGTCCTGGACAGGGGCTCGTGCTCACTGAAGCTTTCTTT,CASSPGQGLVLTEAFF,once,TRBV19,TRBD1,TRBJ1-1,16
TGCGCCAGCAGCCTCGGACAGGGGTATGAAGCTTTCTTT,CASSLGQGYEAFF,.,TRBV10-2,TRBD1,TRBJ1-1,13
TGTGCCAGCAGCTCTCCTAGCGGGCAAACCTACGAGCAGTACTTC,CASSSPSGQTYEQYF,once,TRBV5-4,TRBD2,TRBJ2-7,15
TGTGCCACCAGCAGAGATTATGGTAGCACAGATACGCAGTATTTT,CATSRDYGSTDTQYF,.,TRBV15,.,TRBJ2-3,15
TGCAGTTTTAGGTGGCAGACCTACAATGAGCAGTTCTTC,CSFRWQTYNEQFF,few,TRBV29-1,.,TRBJ2-1,13
TGTGCCAGCAGTTCCCCCACAGGGGGGCCCACTGAAGCTTTCTTT,CASSSPTGGPTEAFF,.,TRBV6-5,TRBD1,TRBJ1-1,15
TGCAGCGTTGGGGGGACAGCCACCGGGGAGCTGTTTTTT,CSVGGTATGELFF,.,TRBV29-1,TRBD1,TRBJ2-2,13
TGTGCCAGCAGCCTCAGGACCCTGCTGGATACGCAGTATTTT,CASSLRTLLDTQYF,.,TRBV6-2/TRBV6-3,.,TRBJ2-3,14
TGCGCCAGCAGCCGGACAGGGTCCCAAGAGACCCAGTACTTC,CASSRTGSQETQYF,.,TRBV4-3,TRBD1,TRBJ2-5,14
TGTGCCAGCAGTGCCAATCGGGGGGGCCGGACAGATACGCAGTATTTT,CASSANRGGRTDTQYF,.,TRBV6-1,TRBD2,TRBJ2-3,16
TGTGCCAGCTCACCTTTCCGGGACAGGGGAGCCGGGGAGCTGTTTTTT,CASSPFRDRGAGELFF,.,TRBV18,TRBD1,TRBJ2-2,16
TGCAGCGTCGAGGACGGCTATGGCTACACCTTC,CSVEDGYGYTF,.,TRBV29-1,.,TRBJ1-2,11
TGCGCCAGCAGCCGAAACGGGGCAGAGACCCAGTACTTC,CASSRNGAETQYF,.,TRBV5-1,.,TRBJ2-5,13
TGTGCCACCCAGGAGGGCGGCAATCAGCCCCAGCATTTT,CATQEGGNQPQHF,.,TRBV19,.,TRBJ1-5,13
TGTGCCAGCAGCTTAGGAGGATCAGGGGGCGGTTATGGCTACACCTTC,CASSLGGSGGGYGYTF,.,TRBV7-9,TRBD1,TRBJ1-2,16
TGTGCCAGCAGCCGTTCAATTTTAAGGGGGGCTAACTATGGCTACACCTTC,CASSRSILRGANYGYTF,.,TRBV7-6,.,TRBJ1-2,17
TGTGCCAGCAGGAGGGGAAGCACTGAAGCTTTCTTT,CASRRGSTEAFF,.,TRBV6-5,.,TRBJ1-1,12
TGTGCCAGCAGCTTAGATTCGGGCACAGGGGATTCACCCCTCCACTTT,CASSLDSGTGDSPLHF,.,TRBV7-8,TRBD1,TRBJ1-6,16
TGTGCCAGCAGCTTAAAGACTAGCGGGGGGGCCATATCCCCAGATACGCAGTATTTT,CASSLKTSGGAISPDTQYF,once,TRBV7-6,TRBD2,TRBJ2-3,19
TGTGCCAGCAGCTTGTACCAGCCGTCGAACACTGAAGCTTTCTTT,CASSLYQPSNTEAFF,.,TRBV5-4,.,TRBJ1-1,15
TGTGCCAGTAGTCAAGGGGGACAGGGGGCATCCCTGGCACCCCTCCACTTT,CASSQGGQGASLAPLHF,.,TRBV19,TRBD1,TRBJ1-6,17
TGTGCCAGCAGTTTAGGGGGGGCCCTCACCTACGAGCAGTACTTC,CASSLGGALTYEQYF,.,TRBV28,.,TRBJ2-7,15
TGTGCCAGCAGCGCAGGACAGGGTAATGAAAAACTGTTTTTT,CASSAGQGNEKLFF,.,TRBV7-9,TRBD1,TRBJ1-4,14
TGTGCCAGTAGGCCCCTTGGCCCTAATGAAAAACTGTTTTTT,CASRPLGPNEKLFF,.,TRBV19,.,TRBJ1-4,14
TGTGCCAGCAGCAGCCAGGGGGAGCAGTACTTC,CASSSQGEQYF,.,TRBV21-1,.,TRBJ2-7,11
TGTGCCAGCAGCAAGGGCCAGCGTGGGAACACAGATACGCAGTATTTT,CASSKGQRGNTDTQYF,.,TRBV11-3,.,TRBJ2-3,16
TGCGCCAGCAGCCAAATTACAGGGAACTACGAGCAGTACTTC,CASSQITGNYEQYF,.,TRBV4-3,.,TRBJ2-7,14
TGTGCCAGCGGGCAGACAGTGGCTTTGAATGAGCAGTTCTTC,CASGQTVALNEQFF,few,TRBV2,.,TRBJ2-1,14
TGCGCCAGCAGTGTGCAGGCAAGCAATCAGCCCCAGCATTTT,CASSVQASNQPQHF,.,TRBV10-2,.,TRBJ1-5,14
TGTGCCAGCAGCGTAGGGTTAGCGGGGGGGCCGGGTGAGCAGTTCTTC,CASSVGLAGGPGEQFF,.,TRBV9,TRBD2,TRBJ2-1,16
TGTGCCAGCAGTGAATCCGGGGGGCCACCTTATGGCTACACCTTC,CASSESGGPPYGYTF,.,TRBV2,.,TRBJ1-2,15
TGTGCCAGCAGCATAGGACAGGGAATAGATACGCAGTATTTT,CASSIGQGIDTQYF,.,TRBV6-5,TRBD1,TRBJ2-3,14
TGTGCCAGCAGCCCGGAGGGGAACCCCTCCGAGCAGTACTTC,CASSPEGNPSEQYF,once,TRBV9,.,TRBJ2-7,14
TGTGCCAGCAGTGAATGGACAGGACTCCACTTT,CASSEWTGLHF,once,TRBV6-4,TRBD1,TRBJ1-6,11
TGTGCCATCAGCCCCGGCGGGGGGGGTGAAAAACTGTTTTTT,CAISPGGGGEKLFF,.,TRBV10-3,.,TRBJ1-4,14
TGTGCCACCAGCGAACAAGATGGGGGTGGGACCCAGCATTTT,CATSEQDGGGTQHF,.,TRBV15,.,TRBJ1-5,14
TGCAGCGTTGAGGCGGCAAAAGCTTTCTTT,CSVEAAKAFF,.,TRBV29-1,.,TRBJ1-1,10
TGTGCCAGCTCACCACCGGATATCTATAATTCACCCCTCCACTTT,CASSPPDIYNSPLHF,.,TRBV18,.,TRBJ1-6,15
TGTGCCAGCAGCTCCTACCAATCAGGGACACTCAGAGGGGTGCAGTACTTC,CASSSYQSGTLRGVQYF,.,TRBV7-2,.,TRBJ2-7,17
TGCGCCAGCAGCGGGGATCGAGGATGGGGGACTGAAGCTTTCTTT,CASSGDRGWGTEAFF,.,TRBV5-1,.,TRBJ1-1,15
TGTGCCAGTAGCCTTGTCTCGACAGGGCCGTCCTACGAGCAGTACTTC,CASSLVSTGPSYEQYF,.,TRBV19,TRBD1,TRBJ2-7,16
TGTGCCAGCAGTTCTGAGGCCGGAAATCCCTACGAGCAGTACTTC,CASSSEAGNPYEQYF,.,TRBV21-1,.,TRBJ2-7,15
TGTGCCAGCAGCTTTCAAGGGTTTGGAAACACCATATATTTT,CASSFQGFGNTIYF,.,TRBV5-5,.,TRBJ1-3,14
TGTGCCAGCAGCTTATCAGGGAAGGGTTCACCCCTCCACTTT,CASSLSGKGSPLHF,.,TRBV7-2,.,TRBJ1-6,14
TGTGCCAGCTCACCAACCGGGGGGGCCCCCGGGGACTACAATGAGCAGTTCTTC,CASSPTGGAPGDYNEQFF,.,TRBV18,TRBD2,TRBJ2-1,18
TGTGCCAGCAGTTACTCGTCGGAGAGGGAACTGTTTTTT,CASSYSSERELFF,.,TRBV6-5,.,TRBJ1-4,13
TGTGCCAGCAGCCAAGCAGGGGGCAGTCGAGGCTACACCTTC,CASSQAGGSRGYTF,.,TRBV3-1/TRBV3-2,TRBD1,TRBJ1-2,14
TGTGCCACCAGCAGAGGACAGAACTATGGCTACACCTTC,CATSRGQNYGYTF,.,TRBV15,.,TRBJ1-2,13
TGTGCCAGACTTACCCCCGTTCAGGTCGGGGAGCTGTTTTTT,CARLTPVQVGELFF,once,TRBV6-4,.,TRBJ2-2,14
TGCGCCAGCAGCTTGGAGGGGAGGGTGCAGGGGGCAGGTGGCACTGAAGCTTTCTTT,CASSLEGRVQGAGGTEAFF,.,TRBV5-1,TRBD1,TRBJ1-1,19